This TCR beta chain was sequenced for a study of T cell clonotyping in hematopoietic cell transplantation. Sequenced by immunoSEQ multiplex PCR; TCRdb stores in-frame clones only, minus some. The data contain under 25,000 clones, around three quarters of them seen just once; the ten biggest clones take up 15% to 20%. As to time point: recipient sample about 28 days before transplant, after cytoreduction. Germline assignment: CDR1 MNHEY and CDR2 SVGAGI. This CDR3 comprises 16 residues. V lost 0 bases and J lost 3; bases outside the gene matches: 5. The sequencing here drew on peripheral blood mononuclear cells, taken before stem cell transplant. This TCR was sampled from a man in his 60s with acute myeloid leukemia. Some clones in this sample may be carry-over from other donors' samples. The chain combines TRBV6-5 with TRBJ2-7; 10 bases line up with TRBD1. The CDR3 loop is CASSYSTGTGDYEQYF. The CDR3 bases are TGTGCCAGCAGTTACTCTACCGGGACAGGGGACTACGAGCAGTACTTC.